This T cell receptor (beta chain) originates from a study of graft-versus-host responses after intestinal transplantation (dated by TCRdb to the early 2020s). Notes on the research overall: Recipients received multivisceral, liver-intestinal, or isolated intestinal transplants. Every recipient was given anti-thymocyte globulin induction, then maintenance tacrolimus and steroids for 2 to 4 years. Graft-versus-host and host-versus-graft alloreactive T cell clones were tracked in the graft, circulation and bone marrow after intestinal transplantation using bulk TCR-beta CDR3 sequencing. Alloreactive clones were identified by sequencing pre-transplant mixed lymphocyte reaction products and comparing them with unstimulated pre-transplant donor and recipient T cells. The cohort enrolled 24 intestinal transplant recipients, one of whom was a retransplant, and a few patients without pretransplant specimens were excluded. A peak of at least 4% donor T cells among recipient peripheral blood mononuclear cells was the definition used for donor T cell macrochimerism. Rather than going through the commercial service, samples from three later patients were sequenced in-house on an Illumina MiSeq and processed with MiXCR.

The V end gives up 5 bases and the J end 0 bases, leaving 11 bases in the junction not matched to a gene. The germline V gene yields MDHEN for CDR1 and SYDVKM for CDR2. The CDR3 numbers 18 residues from cysteine through phenylalanine. Left in the record is the CDR3 DNA by itself, 54 bases read in frame from the first base. The paper as a whole reports these results and caveats: Early after transplant, peak levels of circulating GvH clones were found to be associated with declines in HvG clones. GvH clones were detected in recipient bone marrow, and some of these GvH clones were observed earlier in ileal mucosa or blood, consistent with an intestinal mucosal origin. High GvH to HvG T cell clonal ratios were observed in the allografts of patients with donor T cell macrochimerism. The conclusions were limited by the relatively low number and heterogeneity of the intestinal transplant patients.

About this clone: Its specific antigen is unknown. No base quality values were provided; no much bigger clone lies one nucleotide off.

Preparation of the library involved the immunoSEQ multiplex PCR assay. For most patients, genomic DNA was isolated with the Qiagen DNeasy Blood and Tissue Kit and shipped frozen to Adaptive Biotechnologies for TCR sequencing. High-throughput TCR-beta CDR3 sequencing of genomic DNA from most patients was performed by Adaptive Biotechnologies. In the source study's methods: Adaptive's ImmunoSEQ software supplied the TCR sequencing data for 18 patients, while MiXCR and VDJtools were used to process a few other patients. CD4 versus CD8 sorting errors were corrected by removing sequences found in both subsets at a frequency ratio below 5:1. Because the origin of CDR3 nucleotide sequences shared between donor and recipient could not be assigned, those sequences were removed. To count as alloreactive, a clone needed at least 2-fold expansion over unstimulated cells and a minimum CFSE-low frequency of 0.002% (template counts) or 0.001% (read counts). Clones detected in sequenced pre-transplant spleen, lymph node, or MLR CFSE-low populations of the donor or recipient were defined as mappable. The cumulative frequency of alloreactive clones was calculated as a percentage of all sequences, weighted by copy number. The source is immuneACCESS, and TCRdb retained only in-frame sequences with V and J called. Part of the clones is not carried over; for the studies checked, unresolved V genes explain less than half of this, and the remainder is unexplained. V and J calls plus clone size are reproduced from that table; the DNA served to infer D and trimming. In this sample the table shows around 49,000 clones, roughly 90% of which occur a single time. The top ten hold 0.62% of the sample.

The time point label on this specimen signifies: cells obtained before transplantation from donor or recipient. CD3+CD4+ and CD3+CD8+ populations were FACS-sorted from unstimulated pre-transplant donor and recipient cells taken from spleen or lymph nodes. The sequence joins TRBV28 to TRBJ2-1, with TRBD2 identical over 9 junction bases. The sequence was collected from a human donor who was the organ donor for an intestinal transplant. The starting material was unstimulated CD4+ T cells sorted from spleen or lymph node cells, obtained before transplant. The CDR3 sequence is CASSPPHPLAGSYNEQFF. The bases are TGTGCCAGCAGTCCCCCTCACCCACTAGCGGGCTCCTACAATGAGCAGTTCTTC.